Each of the 18 T cell receptor beta chains below was sequenced from the same sample in a study of T-cell memory formation after mild COVID-19 (TCRdb year 2021). The method was 5' RACE. The sequencer was an Illumina NovaSeq 6000. In-frame beta chains were kept once TCRdb had trimmed the public reads at Q25 with fastp and called clones with MiXCR. Identical CDR3 protein sequences are pooled into one entry, listed with their most common genes and DNA. Across this sample there are about 90,000 distinct CDR3 sequences, with approximately 15% seen only once. Approximately 39% of the sample lies in the top ten. Sequenced: PBMCs or a T cell subset sorted from them (not recorded which). The source is a man between 18 and 29 years old who had mild COVID-19 (a few samples of this study predate the infection). The sample titles of this study are shuffled in the database, so cell type and time point are left out; the donor was told from shared clones.

This clonotype is a singleton in its sample. Since a much larger clone is just one base distant, this may be a read error. The chain recombines TRBV20-1 with TRBJ1-1; D uncertain. The CDR3 contains 13 residues. CDR1 is DFQATT and CDR2 is SNEGSKA in the germline V gene (reference sequence). Trimming stripped 3 bases from V and 5 bases from J, with 13 bases between. The CDR3 nucleotides read TGCAGTGCTAGCAAGGGTAGTGCGACTGAAGCTTTCTTT. Translating gives CSASKGSATEAFF.

Turning to this clonotype: This sequence may be a read error, since a much larger clone differs from it by one base. The chain is built from TRBV9 and TRBJ2-5; 8 nucleotides agree with TRBD2. CDR3 size: 16 residues. V was clipped by 6 bases and J by 1 base; unmatched bases: 11. Germline V gene data show CDR1 as SGDLS and CDR2 as YYNGEE. CDR3 residues: CASTIGRGELQETQYF. The DNA for the CDR3 is TGTGCCAGCACCATAGGGCGGGGGGAACTCCAAGAGACCCAGTACTTC.

J is TRBJ1-5 and V is TRBV4-1, with 10 positions matching TRBD1. Trimming removed 1 base from V and 14 bases from J; junction bases left unmatched: 11. The CDR3 spans 15 residues. Per germline, CDR1 MGHRA and CDR2 YSYEKL. CDR3 sequence: CASSQGGTGARGEHF. CDR3 nucleotides: TGCGCCAGCAGCCAAGGGGGGACAGGGGCTCGCGGGGAGCATTTT.

A few counts support this clonotype. The chain joins TRBV4-1 to TRBJ2-4; D uncertain. The CDR3 has 14 amino acids. Trimming removed 1 base from V and 6 bases from J, with 10 bases in between. Per germline, CDR1 MGHRA and CDR2 YSYEKL. CDR3 DNA: TGCGCCAGCAGCCAAGCTCTCCCATTAAACATTCAGTACTTC. Protein sequence: CASSQALPLNIQYF.

The rearrangement links TRBV5-1 to TRBJ2-2, with 7 bases that match TRBD1. The CDR3 is made up of 16 amino acids. V was clipped by 4 bases and J by 0 bases; unmatched bases: 6. Germline assignment: CDR1 SGHRS and CDR2 YFSETQ. The CDR3 region is CASSGQAGTNTGELFF. The CDR3 coding sequence is TGCGCCAGCAGCGGACAGGCTGGGACGAACACCGGGGAGCTGTTTTTT. The full variable domain, completed using reference TRBV5-1 and TRBJ2-2, is KAGVTQTPRYLIKTRGQQVTLSCSPISGHRSVSWYQQTPGQGLQFLFEYFSETQRNKGNFPGRFSGRQFSNSRSEMNVSTLELGDSALYLCASSGQAGTNTGELFFGEGSRLTVL.

The gene calls are TRBV25-1 and TRBJ1-3, with no clear D. The germline V gene encodes CDR1 MGHDK and CDR2 SYGVNS. This CDR3 contains 13 residues. Trimming shortened V by 11 bases and J by 2 bases, and 13 bases separated the two germline ends. The CDR3 nucleotides are TGTGCCTGCGGCTTGGGGACTGGAAACACCATATATTTT. This encodes CACGLGTGNTIYF.

This clonotype was seen only a few times. The chain is built from TRBV10-3 and TRBJ2-1, with D possibly matching TRBD1 (5 bases). V lost 0 bases to trimming and J lost 12 bases, with 12 bases between them. The CDR3 is 13 amino acids. Germline values: CDR1 ENHRY, CDR2 SYGVKD. The CDR3 sequence is CAISESLERGQFF. The CDR3 DNA follows: TGTGCCATCAGTGAGTCTCTAGAAAGGGGGCAGTTCTTC.

This clonotype was seen only a few times. The chain recombines TRBV20-1 with TRBJ2-1; maybe TRBD2 (5 bases). The germline CDR1 and CDR2 sequences are DFQATT and SNEGSKA (reference sequence). The V and J ends lost 1 base and 0 bases respectively, with 13 bases between them. The length of the CDR3 is 16 residues. The DNA of the CDR3 is TGCAGTGCTAGAGCACCGCGAGGGAGCTCCTACAATGAGCAGTTCTTC. It codes for CSARAPRGSSYNEQFF.

This clonotype came up a few times. The rearrangement uses TRBV2 and TRBJ2-7; no clear D. This CDR3 is 13 amino acids long. Trimming stripped 7 bases from V and 2 bases from J, with 12 bases between. CDR1 is SNHLY, CDR2 FYNNEI, per germline. The CDR3 sequence is CASKLRDAYEQYV. The CDR3 DNA sequence: TGTGCCAGCAAGCTTAGAGACGCCTACGAGCAGTACGTC.

This chain uses TRBV11-2 with TRBJ2-5; 8 nucleotides line up with TRBD1. The V and J ends lost 6 bases and 3 bases, in that order; junction bases with no gene match: 15. The germline V gene has CDR1 SGHAT and CDR2 FQNNGV. This CDR3 has 17 residues. In DNA, the CDR3 is TGTGCCAGCAGTCAGGGGGCTGCGTCGGATAGCAAAGAGACCCAGTACTTC. Amino acids: CASSQGAASDSKETQYF.

This clonotype was observed a few times. The chain carries TRBV20-1 and TRBJ2-3; D call uncertain. Trimming shortened V by 0 bases and J by 1 base, and 14 bases separated the two germline ends. This CDR3 has 16 amino acids. Per the germline V gene, CDR1 is DFQATT and CDR2 is SNEGSKA (reference sequence). The CDR3 here is CSARDLLTLGTDTQYF. The CDR3 region has the DNA TGCAGTGCTAGAGACCTGTTGACTCTCGGCACAGATACGCAGTATTTT.

In this sample, this clonotype turned up many times. The chain combines TRBV4-1 with TRBJ2-7; no firm D call. CDR1 is MGHRA, CDR2 YSYEKL, per germline. The CDR3 is 12 amino acids. Trimming took 6 bases from V and 2 from J, leaving 8 bases between them. CDR3 residues: CASSSQTYEQYF. Written as DNA, the CDR3 is TGCGCCAGCAGTAGCCAGACCTACGAGCAGTACTTC.

This clonotype was seen ten or more times. The rearrangement links TRBV14 to TRBJ2-5; D not certain. The germline CDR1 and CDR2 sequences are SGHDN and FVKESK. V lost 1 base and J lost 5, with 11 bases in between. The CDR3 runs 14 residues. CDR3 bases: TGTGCCAGCAGCCAAGGAACCTCTTGGGAGACCCAGTACTTC. It is translated as CASSQGTSWETQYF. The whole variable domain, remainder taken from reference TRBV14 and TRBJ2-5, is EAGVTQFPSHSVIEKGQTVTLRCDPISGHDNLYWYRRVMGKEIKFLLHFVKESKQDESGMPNNRFLAERTGGTYSTLKVQPAELEDSGVYFCASSQGTSWETQYFGPGTRLLVL.

The V gene is TRBV20-1, the J gene TRBJ2-1, with TRBD1 matching 8 bases. V lost 1 base to trimming and J lost 6 bases; unmatched junction nucleotides: 8. Germline lookup yields CDR1 DFQATT and CDR2 SNEGSKA (reference sequence). This CDR3 contains 15 residues. CDR3 nucleotides: TGCAGTGCTAGAGGCGACAGGGGCCCAACCAATGAGCAGTTCTTC. Its translation is CSARGDRGPTNEQFF.

In the case of this clonotype: At one of its ends the junction is not consistent with the germline gene, which may arise from a read error. The chain employs TRBV7-2 and TRBJ2-7; the D gene is possibly TRBD2 (5 bases). Germline assignment: CDR1 SGHTA and CDR2 FQGNSA. This CDR3 is 13 amino acids long. CDR3 sequence reads: CASSLARSYEQYF. The CDR3 DNA is TGTGCCAGCAGCCTAGCCCGGAGCTACGAGCAGTACTTC.

This sequence joins TRBV6-2 or TRBV6-3 and TRBJ2-1, with 7 bases fitting TRBD1. The germline CDR1 and CDR2 sequences are MNHEY and SVGEGT. This CDR3 comprises 14 residues. The J segment lost 8 bases and the V segment lost 5 bases, leaving 9 bases of the junction unmatched. In DNA form, the CDR3 reads TGTGCCAGCAGTGACGACAGGGAAGACTATGAGCAGTTCTTC. Residues: CASSDDREDYEQFF.

This clonotype was detected only once. The J gene is TRBJ2-7, the V gene TRBV6-6, with 9 positions matching TRBD2. Germline V gene lookup returns CDR1 MNHNY and CDR2 SVGAGI (reference sequence). J gave up 0 bases and V 6 bases, and 15 bases lay outside the gene matches. The CDR3 covers 18 residues. CDR3 region: CASRSYGSAAGGSYEQYF. The CDR3 region has the DNA TGTGCCAGCAGAAGTTACGGGAGCGCAGCGGGGGGCTCCTACGAGCAGTACTTC.

The chain links TRBV10-3 to TRBJ2-1; 9 nucleotides align to TRBD2. This CDR3 is 14 amino acids long. The trim removed 2 bases at V and 8 bases at J, leaving 4 bases unmatched. Per the germline V gene, CDR1 is ENHRY and CDR2 is SYGVKD. The CDR3 loop is CAISEGGGADEQFF. The CDR3, as DNA: TGTGCCATCAGTGAGGGCGGGGGGGCCGATGAGCAGTTCTTC.